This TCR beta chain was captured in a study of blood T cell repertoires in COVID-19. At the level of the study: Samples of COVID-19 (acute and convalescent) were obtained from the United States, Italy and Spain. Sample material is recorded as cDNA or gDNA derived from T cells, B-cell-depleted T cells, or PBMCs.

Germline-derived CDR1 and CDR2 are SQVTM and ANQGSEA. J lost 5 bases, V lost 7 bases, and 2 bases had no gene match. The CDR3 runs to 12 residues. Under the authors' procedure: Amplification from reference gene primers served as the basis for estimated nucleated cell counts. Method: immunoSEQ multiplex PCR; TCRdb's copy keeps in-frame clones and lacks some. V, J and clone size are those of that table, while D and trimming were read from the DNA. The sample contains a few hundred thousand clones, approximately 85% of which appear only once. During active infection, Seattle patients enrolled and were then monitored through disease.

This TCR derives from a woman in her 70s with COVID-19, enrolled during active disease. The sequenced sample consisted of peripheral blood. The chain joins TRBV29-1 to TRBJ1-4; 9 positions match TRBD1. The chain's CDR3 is CSGGTGNEKLFF. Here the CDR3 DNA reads TGCAGCGGCGGGACAGGGAATGAAAAACTGTTTTTT.